These T cell receptor beta chains were read from a single sample in a study of CXCR3-negative and CXCR3-positive naive CD8 T cells. From the 5' RACE reads, TCRdb lists one entry per CDR3 protein and no DNA. The listing contains 75,000 to 100,000 distinct CDR3 sequences. The sequenced sample consisted of naive CXCR3+ CD8+ T cells from blood. The receptors come from a human donor in good health. Some clones in this sample may be carry-over from other donors' samples. Both conserved end residues are part of each CDR3. Fields, in order: V gene, J gene, CDR3 protein.

v_gene: TRBV27
j_gene: TRBJ1-5
CDR3aa: CASSRRGYNQPQHF

v_gene: TRBV3-1
j_gene: TRBJ1-2
CDR3aa: CASSPPGVTTNYGYTF

v_gene: TRBV5-1
j_gene: TRBJ1-4
CDR3aa: CASSSGTTNEKLFF

v_gene: TRBV29-1
j_gene: TRBJ2-7
CDR3aa: CSVDGGDSYEQYF

v_gene: TRBV9
j_gene: TRBJ1-2
CDR3aa: CASSLGGDNGYTF

v_gene: TRBV7-9
j_gene: TRBJ1-1
CDR3aa: CASSAVAEAFF

v_gene: TRBV12-3/TRBV12-4
j_gene: TRBJ2-1
CDR3aa: CASSLSGSGTGSLNEQFF

v_gene: TRBV27
j_gene: TRBJ1-5
CDR3aa: CASGTGGNQPQHF

v_gene: TRBV7-9
j_gene: TRBJ1-1
CDR3aa: CASSFAVGGKSEAFF

v_gene: TRBV7-9
j_gene: TRBJ1-1
CDR3aa: CASSFPQSIMNTEAFF

v_gene: TRBV20-1
j_gene: TRBJ2-7
CDR3aa: CSATGRYYEQYF

v_gene: TRBV12-5
j_gene: TRBJ2-7
CDR3aa: CASGGTGGYEQYF

v_gene: TRBV29-1
j_gene: TRBJ1-1
CDR3aa: CSVAGTENTEAFF

v_gene: TRBV7-2
j_gene: TRBJ2-5
CDR3aa: CASSGSGGNKKKTQYF

v_gene: TRBV7-9
j_gene: TRBJ1-1
CDR3aa: CASRSTGPKGTEAFF

v_gene: TRBV4-3
j_gene: TRBJ1-2
CDR3aa: CASSQDTPTAGANYGYTF

v_gene: TRBV5-1
j_gene: TRBJ2-7
CDR3aa: CASSLDRTYEQYF

v_gene: TRBV7-6
j_gene: TRBJ2-7
CDR3aa: CASSLYEGVYEQYF

v_gene: TRBV6-2/TRBV6-3
j_gene: TRBJ1-3
CDR3aa: CASTGTGRPISGNTIYF

v_gene: TRBV19
j_gene: TRBJ2-7
CDR3aa: CASSILAGGGEQYF

v_gene: TRBV29-1
j_gene: TRBJ2-3
CDR3aa: CSVVGDFTDTQYF

v_gene: TRBV20-1
j_gene: TRBJ2-4
CDR3aa: CSASVGGTRAKNIQYF

v_gene: TRBV7-2
j_gene: TRBJ2-7
CDR3aa: CASSGNRDSSYEQYF

v_gene: TRBV11-2
j_gene: TRBJ2-7
CDR3aa: CASSLDRQGSHEQYF

v_gene: TRBV6-5
j_gene: TRBJ2-7
CDR3aa: CASSYKHPGSSPYEQYF

v_gene: TRBV12-3/TRBV12-4
j_gene: TRBJ2-4
CDR3aa: CASSLSGENIQYF

v_gene: TRBV20-1
j_gene: TRBJ2-3
CDR3aa: CSARVGTSGGLSTDTQYF

v_gene: TRBV5-1
j_gene: TRBJ2-7
CDR3aa: CASSFRDERSYEQYF

v_gene: TRBV28
j_gene: TRBJ1-3
CDR3aa: CASTTGGGAPGNTIYF

v_gene: TRBV6-2/TRBV6-3
j_gene: TRBJ2-1
CDR3aa: CASSDPSGPNYNEQFF

v_gene: TRBV5-1
j_gene: TRBJ2-1
CDR3aa: CASSFPRGTSYNEQFF

v_gene: TRBV4-2
j_gene: TRBJ2-5
CDR3aa: CASSQGPLVVQETQYF

v_gene: TRBV21-1
j_gene: TRBJ2-7
CDR3aa: CAPSHPGTSGNYEQYF

v_gene: TRBV4-3
j_gene: TRBJ1-5
CDR3aa: CASSQDRQGVLYGQPQHF

v_gene: TRBV13
j_gene: TRBJ2-7
CDR3aa: CASSYPQGASYEQYF

v_gene: TRBV20-1
j_gene: TRBJ1-5
CDR3aa: CSAREQLYSNQPQHF

v_gene: TRBV7-3
j_gene: TRBJ1-1
CDR3aa: CASSLTAGSGTEAFF

v_gene: TRBV9
j_gene: TRBJ1-2
CDR3aa: CATTRGYGYTF

v_gene: TRBV7-9
j_gene: TRBJ2-1
CDR3aa: CASSFGGLYNEQFF

v_gene: TRBV5-1
j_gene: TRBJ2-1
CDR3aa: CASSLNPWVRNEQFF

v_gene: TRBV7-2
j_gene: TRBJ2-2
CDR3aa: CASSLGTEVYTGELFF

v_gene: TRBV29-1
j_gene: TRBJ2-7
CDR3aa: CSVVTGGGSYEQYF

v_gene: TRBV7-9
j_gene: TRBJ1-6
CDR3aa: CASSPTGMGQGDSPLHF

v_gene: TRBV7-3
j_gene: TRBJ2-1
CDR3aa: CASSLNFIDSNNEQFF

v_gene: TRBV25-1
j_gene: TRBJ2-4
CDR3aa: CASSAENDLTGDIQYF